The T cell receptor (beta chain) described here comes from a study of blood T cells in healthy people across ages. Sample-barcoded 5' priming and a J-beta primer mix drove a second PCR of about 7 to 12 cycles. From the 5' RACE reads, TCRdb called clonotypes with MiXCR, one entry per CDR3 protein. The sample contains about 780,000 distinct CDR3 sequences, 46% of which appear only once. Germline assignment: CDR1 MGHDK and CDR2 SYGVNS. V lost 5 bases and J 3 bases, leaving 11 bases between the germline ends. This CDR3 comprises 14 residues. This clonotype has at least ten counts. The V and J genes are TRBV25-1 and TRBJ2-1, with D possibly being TRBD2 (5 bases). The source material was blood. The TCR was taken from a man aged 80 or over in good health. Here the CDR3 DNA reads TGTGCCAGCAGTAAACCCGGGGTCTACAATGAGCAGTTCTTC. Translated: CASSKPGVYNEQFF.